One and the same sample provided the 5 T cell receptor beta chains below, sequenced in a study of blood T cell repertoires in COVID-19. Using immunoSEQ multiplex PCR, the repertoire was profiled, and TCRdb retains in-frame clones only, with some absent. The data show 23,000 or so clones, roughly 84% seen once. The sample taken for sequencing was peripheral blood. These receptors all come from a middle-aged man with acute or convalescent COVID-19.

The rearrangement uses TRBV11-2 and TRBJ2-7; 8 bases agree with TRBD1. CDR3 length equals 14 residues. The junction had 2 bases not matched to a gene; V was cut back by 1 base and J by 3 bases. Germline V gives CDR1 SGHAT, CDR2 FQNNGV. The CDR3 region is CASSLAQGVYEQYF. Here the CDR3 DNA reads TGTGCCAGCAGCTTAGCACAGGGGGTCTACGAGCAGTACTTC.

This clone was seen once. V and J are TRBV2 and TRBJ1-2; 9 positions match TRBD1. The CDR3 contains 15 residues. V was pared by 4 bases and J by 2 bases, with 5 bases of the junction left unmatched. Looked up from germline, CDR1 is SNHLY and CDR2 is FYNNEI. This CDR3 is CASSVGQGINYGYTF. CDR3 sequence (DNA): TGTGCCAGCAGTGTAGGACAGGGGATAAACTATGGCTACACCTTC.

This clone was detected once. The rearrangement joins TRBV6-5 to TRBJ1-5; 9 nucleotides match TRBD1. The germline V gene encodes CDR1 MNHEY and CDR2 SVGAGI. V lost 0 bases, J lost 4 bases, and 4 bases stayed unmatched. The CDR3 length is 16 residues. This CDR3 is CASSYSTGTGNQPQHF. The CDR3 DNA is TGTGCCAGCAGTTACTCAACCGGGACAGGGAATCAGCCCCAGCATTTT.

This clone was seen only once. CDR3 residues: CASSIPEGRSYTF. The CDR3 bases are TGTGCCAGCAGCATCCCGGAGGGAAGGAGCTACACCTTC. The chain carries TRBV11-2 and TRBJ1-2; D call uncertain. The germline V gene encodes CDR1 SGHAT and CDR2 FQNNGV. V was trimmed by 5 bases and J by 9 bases, leaving 16 bases between them. The CDR3 covers 13 residues.

The chain uses TRBV7-8 and TRBJ2-3, with D tentatively TRBD1 (7 bases). The CDR3 runs to 14 residues. V shed 5 bases and J shed 4 bases, with 13 bases lying between them. Germline values: CDR1 SGHVS, CDR2 FQNEAQ. The CDR3 spells CASSASRGADTQYF. The CDR3 DNA reads as TGTGCCAGCAGCGCCAGCAGGGGGGCAGATACGCAGTATTTT.